This record covers a single TCR beta chain. The antigen is not known. This CDR3 region has 14 residues. The germline V and J ends were trimmed by 6 bases and 2 bases, with 11 bases remaining between them. CDR1 and CDR2 (germline): SNHLY, FYNNEI. This sample stems from a study of post-analysis software for immune sequencing data. Study results and caveats: Comparison of patients with controls showed about 5 TRBV segments more frequent in patients, TRBV5-6, TRBV5-1 and TRBV20-1 among them. Clustering by F measure revealed strong co-clustering among samples prepared together in one batch. In multiple sclerosis, normalized Chao1 diversity was significantly below that of controls.

Unique molecular identifiers were carried by the TCR beta cDNA libraries. One entry per CDR3 protein results from TCRdb running MiXCR on the PCR reads. The data show hundreds of thousands of distinct CDR3 sequences, about 53% seen once. The sequenced sample was blood. This rearrangement joins TRBV2 to TRBJ1-5, with D uncertain. The receptor comes from a girl aged 5-17 years with multiple sclerosis. The CDR3 is CASSPVARNQPQHF. The CDR3 DNA follows: TGTGCCAGCAGCCCCGTGGCCCGCAATCAGCCCCAGCATTTT.